Below are 26 T cell receptor beta chains sequenced from a single sample in a study of OX40 agonist ivuxolimab in advanced cancers. Library construction relied on the immunoSEQ multiplex PCR assay. TCRdb obtained this table from immuneACCESS and retained in-frame rearrangements with V and J assigned. These tables miss some clones; where compared with another copy, unresolved V genes account for less than half of the shortfall, and the remainder is unexplained. The sample data list approximately 50,000 clones, and 82% of these were observed just once. Over 3.5% of the sample comes from the top ten. The sample here was CD4+ or CD8+ T cells sorted from blood, taken in a trial of the OX40 agonist ivuxolimab. These TCRs come from an adult with an advanced solid tumor such as melanoma, head and neck, liver or kidney cancer.

This chain connects TRBV6-5 to TRBJ2-7, with D perhaps given as TRBD1 or TRBD2 (5 bases each). The germline V gene has CDR1 MNHEY and CDR2 SVGAGI. The CDR3 totals 15 residues. Trimming removed 5 bases at V and 0 bases at J, with 14 bases between. The CDR3 sequence: CASSTEGRTSYEQYF. The CDR3 DNA reads TGTGCCAGCAGTACAGAGGGGCGAACCTCCTACGAGCAGTACTTC.

This clone was detected only a few times. This chain connects TRBV19 to TRBJ1-5; unclear D gene. V dropped 3 bases and J dropped 7 bases, with 10 bases sitting between them. Germline CDR1 is LNHDA and CDR2 is SQIVND (reference sequence). This CDR3 contains 13 residues. Here the CDR3 reads CASSIGGMQPQHF. CDR3 nucleotides: TGTGCCAGTAGTATTGGAGGGATGCAGCCCCAGCATTTT.

The rearrangement uses TRBV5-1 and TRBJ1-3; D possibly corresponds to TRBD1 (6 bases). The CDR3 runs to 13 residues. Germline lookup yields CDR1 SGHRS and CDR2 YFSETQ. V was trimmed by 3 bases and J by 4 bases, leaving 8 bases between them. The CDR3, as DNA: TGCGCCAGCAGCTCCGGACAGGGAAACACCATATATTTT. It translates to CASSSGQGNTIYF.

The chain is built from TRBV27 and TRBJ1-1; tentatively, D is TRBD1 (6 bases). The CDR3 sequence is 19 residues long. V was shortened by 5 bases and J by 0 bases, with 25 bases between the two germline ends. Looked up from germline, CDR1 is MNHEY and CDR2 is SMNVEV (reference sequence). The CDR3 DNA is TGTGCCAGCAGTCCCTCGGAGGGGGGGCGCAGGCTATTGAACACTGAAGCTTTCTTT. Amino acid sequence: CASSPSEGGRRLLNTEAFF.

This rearrangement joins TRBV7-8 to TRBJ2-3; 12 bases match TRBD2. V dropped 1 base and J dropped 6; count of bases not matched to a gene: 8. Per germline, CDR1 SGHVS and CDR2 FQNEAQ. The CDR3 covers 17 residues. The CDR3 loop is CASSLEGLAGLGDTQYF. In DNA form, the CDR3 reads TGTGCCAGCAGCTTAGAGGGACTAGCGGGCCTAGGGGATACGCAGTATTTT.

This chain uses TRBV6-4 with TRBJ1-2, with D tentatively TRBD1 (6 bases). Trimming left V 4 bases short and J 5 bases short, with 14 bases between. CDR1 is MRHNA and CDR2 is SNTAGT in the germline V gene. The CDR3 runs to 14 residues. The CDR3 sequence: CASSATGLGYGYTF. CDR3 DNA: TGTGCCAGCAGTGCCACAGGGTTGGGGTATGGCTACACCTTC.

This chain uses TRBV30 with TRBJ1-4; 10 bases are shared with TRBD1. V was clipped by 7 bases and J by 11 bases; unmatched bases: 10. Germline V gives CDR1 GTSNPN, CDR2 SVGIG (reference sequence). The CDR3 is made up of 13 amino acids. The CDR3 nucleotides are TGTGCCTCGGGACAGGGGTTATTGGAGAAACTGTTTTTT. Residues: CASGQGLLEKLFF.

The V and J genes are TRBV7-9 and TRBJ1-2; D is unclear. CDR1 SEHNR and CDR2 FQNEAQ come from the germline V gene (reference sequence). The CDR3 is 13 residues long. Trimming pared 3 bases from V and 8 bases from J, leaving 13 bases between. For the CDR3, the DNA is TGTGCCAGCAGCTTGGGCAGGTGGGAAGGCTACACCTTC. This codes for CASSLGRWEGYTF.

J is TRBJ2-7 and V is TRBV5-6, with 8 bases lining up with TRBD2. V trimming: 5 bases; J trimming: 2 bases; junction bases outside the gene matches: 6. CDR1 is SGHDT and CDR2 is YYEEEE in the germline V gene. The CDR3 totals 14 residues. In nucleotides, the CDR3 is TGTGCCAGCAGTACTACTAGCGGTGCCTACGAGCAGTACTTC. Translating it yields CASSTTSGAYEQYF.

The count of this clone is one. J is TRBJ1-2 and V is TRBV11-2; 7 positions agree with TRBD1. Germline V CDR1 and CDR2: SGHAT, FQNNGV. V gave up 1 base and J gave up 4 bases; unmatched junction bases: 3. The CDR3 covers 14 residues. CDR3 region: CASSLGGQAYGYTF. In DNA, the CDR3 is TGTGCCAGCAGCTTAGGTGGACAGGCCTATGGCTACACCTTC.

The genes are TRBV7-2 and TRBJ2-1; D remains unclear. The germline V and J ends were trimmed by 1 base and 0 bases, with 7 bases remaining between them. The germline CDR1 and CDR2 sequences are SGHTA and FQGNSA. This CDR3 comprises 15 residues. The CDR3 reads CASSLGLNSYNEQFF. The CDR3 DNA reads as TGTGCCAGCAGCTTAGGTTTAAACTCCTACAATGAGCAGTTCTTC.

The chain carries TRBV19 and TRBJ1-2, with D perhaps matching TRBD1 (5 bases). Looked up from germline, CDR1 is LNHDA and CDR2 is SQIVND (reference sequence). Between the trimmed V and J ends, which lost 4 bases and 6 bases, there was a span of 18 bases. CDR3 length: 15 amino acids. CDR3 DNA: TGTGCCAGTAGTAGTTACGGGGACCCTACTGATGGCTACACCTTC. Translation gives CASSSYGDPTDGYTF.

The chain has TRBV5-1 and TRBJ1-2, with 9 bases that match TRBD1. Germline CDR1 is SGHRS and CDR2 is YFSETQ. The CDR3 spans 14 residues. After removal of 4 bases from V and 8 bases from J, the junction contained 9 bases not matched to a gene. CDR3 loop: CASSPGQGRDGYTF. CDR3 nucleotide sequence: TGCGCCAGCAGCCCGGGACAGGGTCGGGACGGCTACACCTTC.

The chain recombines TRBV7-8 with TRBJ1-3; TRBD1 matches at 7 bases. This CDR3 is 14 amino acids long. J was trimmed by 2 bases and V by 4 bases; bases with no gene match: 2. Germline V gives CDR1 SGHVS, CDR2 FQNEAQ. CDR3 DNA: TGTGCCAGCAGCTCCCAGGGGGCTGGAAACACCATATATTTT. This gives the protein CASSSQGAGNTIYF.

Written as DNA, the CDR3 is TGTGCCAGCAGCCTAAGCGGGGGGGCCTACAATGAGCAGTTCTTC. This gives the protein CASSLSGGAYNEQFF. This sequence joins TRBV7-3 and TRBJ2-1, with 10 bases aligning to TRBD2. Trimming at V came to 5 bases and at J to 2 bases, leaving 3 bases not matched to a gene. The CDR3 spans 15 residues. Looked up from germline, CDR1 is SGHTA and CDR2 is FQGTGA.

The CDR3 coding sequence is TGTGCCAACGTCAGGACTAGCAAAAATGAGCAGTTCTTC. It specifies CANVRTSKNEQFF. This chain connects TRBV19 to TRBJ2-1; 8 bases line up with TRBD2. The CDR3 length is 13 residues. The J segment lost 7 bases and the V segment lost 10 bases, leaving 9 bases of the junction unmatched. Germline V gene lookup returns CDR1 LNHDA and CDR2 SQIVND (reference sequence).

The chain joins TRBV19 to TRBJ2-7; no firm D call. The ends were cut back, 10 bases at V and 3 bases at J, with 22 bases in the middle. The germline CDR1 and CDR2 sequences are LNHDA and SQIVND (reference sequence). This CDR3 spans 15 amino acids. CDR3 protein: CATQRDGSGLYEQYF. The CDR3 coding sequence is TGTGCCACCCAGCGAGACGGGTCAGGCCTCTACGAGCAGTACTTC. The variable domain in full, with the rest retrieved from reference TRBV19 and TRBJ2-7, is DGGITQSPKYLFRKEGQNVTLSCEQNLNHDAMYWYRQDPGQGLRLIYYSQIVNDFQKGDIAEGYSVSREKKESFPLTVTSAQKNPTAFYLCATQRDGSGLYEQYFGPGTRLTVT.

This sequence joins TRBV2 and TRBJ1-1; D is uncertain. The CDR3 consists of 13 residues. Trimming cost V 5 bases and J 0 bases, with 7 bases left between them. CDR1 is SNHLY, CDR2 FYNNEI, per germline. DNA for the CDR3: TGTGCCAGCAGTTGGACGATGAACACTGAAGCTTTCTTT. It translates to CASSWTMNTEAFF.

The V and J genes are TRBV2 and TRBJ2-5; TRBD2 matches 13 bases. This CDR3 region has 15 residues. The V segment lost 6 bases and the J segment 6 bases; nucleotides outside the gene matches: 7. From germline, CDR1 is SNHLY and CDR2 FYNNEI. CDR3 amino acids: CASRITSGGAKTQYF. Written as DNA, the CDR3 is TGTGCCAGCAGGATCACTAGCGGGGGGGCTAAGACCCAGTACTTC. Drawing the rest from reference TRBV2 and TRBJ2-5, the complete variable domain is EPEVTQTPSHQVTQMGQEVILRCVPISNHLYFYWYRQILGQKVEFLVSFYNNEISEKSEIFDDQFSVERPDGSNFTLKIRSTKLEDSAMYFCASRITSGGAKTQYFGPGTRLLVL.

In its sample, this clone was seen once. CDR3 sequence (DNA): TGTGCCAGCAGCACAGGGGATAACTATGGCTACACCTTC. It encodes CASSTGDNYGYTF. The chain is built from TRBV7-2 and TRBJ1-2; 7 nucleotides line up with TRBD1. Losses at the gene ends were 5 bases for V and 1 base for J; bases not matched to a gene: 1. Looked up from germline, CDR1 is SGHTA and CDR2 is FQGNSA. The CDR3 length is 13 residues.

The V gene is TRBV20-1, the J gene TRBJ2-1; D may be TRBD2 (6 bases). The CDR3 loop spans 9 amino acids. Germline V gives CDR1 DFQATT, CDR2 SNEGSKA (reference sequence). The V end was cut by 4 bases, the J end by 12 bases, with 7 bases between. CDR3 loop: CSANGGQFF. CDR3 nucleotide sequence: TGCAGTGCTAACGGGGGGCAGTTCTTC.

The chain couples TRBV7-8 to TRBJ2-5; weak D call: TRBD1 (5 bases). V lost 5 bases to trimming and J lost 4 bases, with 14 bases between them. CDR1 and CDR2 (germline): SGHVS, FQNEAQ. The CDR3 spans 14 residues. In DNA form, the CDR3 reads TGTGCCAGCAGCCCTCCATCAGGGTCAGAGACCCAGTACTTC. This gives the protein CASSPPSGSETQYF.

The V call is TRBV5-4, the J call TRBJ2-7; TRBD2 is a possible D gene (5 bases). The CDR3 length is 14 residues. Germline V lookup: CDR1 SGHNT, CDR2 YYREEE (reference sequence). With 4 bases removed from V and 7 bases from J, the gap between germline ends came to 18 bases. In DNA form, the CDR3 reads TGTGCCAGCAGCGCCTCCGGGATTAACCCTGAGCAGTACTTC. Residues: CASSASGINPEQYF.

The V call is TRBV11-3, the J call TRBJ1-1; D might be TRBD1 (5 bases). V lost 2 bases, J lost 1 base, and 8 bases lay in between. Germline V gene sequence: CDR1 SGHNT, CDR2 YENEEA. This CDR3 comprises 14 residues. CDR3 DNA sequence: TGTGCCAGCAGCTTATCGGGGGGGAACACTGAAGCTTTCTTT. Its translation: CASSLSGGNTEAFF.

This clone occurred once. V and J are TRBV18 and TRBJ2-5; D remains unclear. Germline values: CDR1 KGHSH, CDR2 LQKENI. V lost 5 bases and J 2 bases, leaving 6 bases between the germline ends. The CDR3 sequence is 12 residues long. As DNA, the CDR3 is TGTGCCAGCTCAGAAGGGCAAGAGACCCAGTACTTC. Amino acid sequence: CASSEGQETQYF. The variable domain in full, with the rest retrieved from reference TRBV18 and TRBJ2-5, is NAGVMQNPRHLVRRRGQEARLRCSPMKGHSHVYWYRQLPEEGLKFMVYLQKENIIDESGMPKERFSAEFPKEGPSILRIQQVVRGDSAAYFCASSEGQETQYFGPGTRLLVL.

The chain employs TRBV2 and TRBJ1-6; 8 positions match TRBD1. The CDR3 contains 13 residues. V shed 11 bases, J shed 5 bases, and the junction held 5 bases outside the gene matches. Germline loops: CDR1 SNHLY, CDR2 FYNNEI. The CDR3: CALRTGNNSPLHF. CDR3 nucleotides: TGTGCCCTAAGGACAGGGAATAATTCACCCCTCCACTTT.